This T cell receptor (beta chain) was sequenced in a study of cytomegalovirus exposure and HLA in healthy donors. Study-wide findings and caveats: Reported results showed that the classifier diagnosed cytomegalovirus status with high specificity and sensitivity. Researchers catalogued 164 TCR beta chains as cytomegalovirus-associated.

A remark on this clone: The target antigen is unknown.

Method: immunoSEQ multiplex PCR; TCRdb's copy keeps in-frame clones and lacks some. Among 100,000 to 150,000 clones listed, about 87% were seen once. Germline CDR1 SGHAT, CDR2 FQNNGV. The CDR3 has 14 amino acids. The V and J ends lost 3 bases and 5 bases respectively, with 14 bases between them. Sequences were obtained from PBMCs. V and J are TRBV11-2 and TRBJ2-7, with TRBD1 as a possible D gene (5 bases). The source of this sequence is a man younger than 30 in good health and CMV-seronegative. CDR3 nucleotide sequence: TGTGCCAGCAGCTTTTCTTCAGGGTCCAACGAGCAGTACTTC. Amino acid sequence: CASSFSSGSNEQYF.